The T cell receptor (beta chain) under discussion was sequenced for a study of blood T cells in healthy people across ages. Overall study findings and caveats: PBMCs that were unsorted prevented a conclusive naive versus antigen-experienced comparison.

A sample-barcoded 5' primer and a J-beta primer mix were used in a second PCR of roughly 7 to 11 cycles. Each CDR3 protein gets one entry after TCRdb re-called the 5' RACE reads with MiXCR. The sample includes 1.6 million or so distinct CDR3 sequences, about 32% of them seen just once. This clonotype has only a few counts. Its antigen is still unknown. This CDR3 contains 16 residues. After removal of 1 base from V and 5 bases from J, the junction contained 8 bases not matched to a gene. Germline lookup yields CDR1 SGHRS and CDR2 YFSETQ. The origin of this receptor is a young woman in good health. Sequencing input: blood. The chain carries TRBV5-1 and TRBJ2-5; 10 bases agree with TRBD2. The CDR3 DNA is TGCGCCAGCAGCTTGCAAGCGGGGGGGCCGGAGGAGACCCAGTACTTC. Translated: CASSLQAGGPEETQYF.